The TCR beta chain under discussion was sequenced for a study of cytomegalovirus exposure and HLA in healthy donors. This CDR3 contains 16 residues. Deletions cut 8 bases from V and 2 bases from J, with 21 bases between. The germline CDR1 and CDR2 sequences are SGHAT and FQDESV (reference sequence). Both 60 Vbeta primers and 13 Jbeta primers went into the PCR. Clones were read by immunoSEQ multiplex PCR, and TCRdb kept only the in-frame ones, dropping some. The sample has about 190,000 clones; more than 80% are singletons. The sequence derives from a woman in her forties or fifties in good health and CMV-seropositive. Source material: PBMCs. The chain links TRBV11-1 to TRBJ2-5; D possibly corresponds to TRBD2 (6 bases). CDR3 nucleotide sequence: TGTGCCAGCGTACGGGGAGGCAGCGACTCGCAAGAGACCCAGTACTTC. It specifies CASVRGGSDSQETQYF.